The text below deals with one TCR beta chain. Its specificity is unknown. This sample is drawn from a study of pediatric ulcerative colitis. Study outcomes and limitations: Two patients had blood samples with substantially reduced template counts.

Only in-frame clones appear in the TCRdb table, and some are missing; sequencing was by immunoSEQ multiplex PCR. The sample yields approximately 17,000 clones, about 80% seen once. In germline, CDR1 is SQVTM, CDR2 ANQGSEA. J lost 6 bases, V lost 5 bases, and 8 bases had no gene match. The CDR3 is made up of 13 amino acids. Rectal tissue came from one to two pinch biopsies taken at colonoscopy. The sample consisted of gut tissue. The chain combines TRBV29-1 with TRBJ2-7, with 9 bases identical to TRBD1. This clonotype was obtained from a boy aged 5 to 17 who was a control in a study of pediatric ulcerative colitis. CDR3 sequence (DNA): TGCAGCGTTCGGGCGGGACAGGGACGCGAGCAGTACTTC. It codes for CSVRAGQGREQYF.